This entry lists 23 T cell receptor beta chains sequenced from one sample in a study of cytomegalovirus exposure and HLA in healthy donors. The method was immunoSEQ multiplex PCR; TCRdb's version includes in-frame clones alone and lacks a portion of them. The table has roughly 300,000 clones, about 85% seen once. Sequencing was carried out using PBMCs. The source is a woman in her 30s in good health and CMV-seropositive.

The chain employs TRBV28 and TRBJ2-7, with TRBD2 identical over 8 bases. V dropped 3 bases and J dropped 3; count of bases not matched to a gene: 7. CDR1 is MDHEN, CDR2 SYDVKM, per germline. The CDR3 is 15 residues long. The CDR3 region is CASSLKAGGYYEQYF. CDR3 in DNA: TGTGCCAGCAGTTTGAAGGCGGGAGGATACTACGAGCAGTACTTC.

The chain is built from TRBV6-5 and TRBJ2-7; 8 positions agree with TRBD1. The trim removed 4 bases at V and 6 bases at J, leaving 11 bases unmatched. The CDR3 runs 15 residues. Looked up from germline, CDR1 is MNHEY and CDR2 is SVGAGI. DNA for the CDR3: TGTGCCAGCAGTTCGGACAGGGCCGCCGAACTCGAGCAGTACTTC. It codes for CASSSDRAAELEQYF.

V and J are TRBV28 and TRBJ1-5, with D hard to call. The germline V gene encodes CDR1 MDHEN and CDR2 SYDVKM. The ends were cut back, 5 bases at V and 3 bases at J, with 23 bases in the middle. The length of the CDR3 is 18 residues. CDR3 bases: TGTGCCAGCAGTGTCCCCGGGCTGTCGGTCACCCACAATCAGCCCCAGCATTTT. This gives the protein CASSVPGLSVTHNQPQHF.

This rearrangement joins TRBV28 to TRBJ2-5; TRBD1 is a possible D gene (6 bases). Germline V lookup: CDR1 MDHEN, CDR2 SYDVKM. V was pared by 10 bases and J by 2 bases, with 17 bases between. CDR3 length: 14 residues. This CDR3 is CATAPDSLQETQYF. The DNA for the CDR3 is TGTGCCACCGCCCCGGACAGCCTACAAGAGACCCAGTACTTC.

This chain joins TRBV27 and TRBJ2-3; tentative D call: TRBD2 (6 bases). The CDR3 spans 14 residues. Per germline, CDR1 MNHEY and CDR2 SMNVEV (reference sequence). V was shortened by 6 bases and J by 12 bases, with 22 bases between the two germline ends. The CDR3 spells CASSPGLTNPKQYF. In DNA form, the CDR3 reads TGTGCCAGCAGCCCGGGACTGACTAATCCCAAACAGTATTTT.

The chain is built from TRBV25-1 and TRBJ2-5, with TRBD2 identical over 10 bases. V lost 5 bases, J lost 0 bases, and 6 bases stayed unmatched. CDR1 is MGHDK, CDR2 SYGVNS, per germline. This CDR3 has 16 residues. DNA for the CDR3: TGTGCCAGCAGTTTTGCGGGACTAGCGTACCAAGAGACCCAGTACTTC. This translates into CASSFAGLAYQETQYF.

The chain employs TRBV5-1 and TRBJ2-7, with D possibly TRBD2 on 6 matching bases. Trimming removed 6 bases from V and 1 base from J, with 20 bases in between. Germline-derived CDR1 and CDR2 are SGHRS and YFSETQ. This CDR3 contains 16 residues. This CDR3 is CASKASLWEDSYEQYF. DNA of the CDR3: TGCGCCAGCAAGGCGAGTTTATGGGAGGATTCCTACGAGCAGTACTTC. Full variable domain (missing parts from reference TRBV5-1 and TRBJ2-7): KAGVTQTPRYLIKTRGQQVTLSCSPISGHRSVSWYQQTPGQGLQFLFEYFSETQRNKGNFPGRFSGRQFSNSRSEMNVSTLELGDSALYLCASKASLWEDSYEQYFGPGTRLTVT.

The chain recombines TRBV4-3 with TRBJ1-1; perhaps TRBD1 as D (6 bases). The V end lost 3 bases, the J end lost 3 bases, and 11 bases lay between the germline ends. Germline CDR1 LGHNA, CDR2 YSLEER. The CDR3 runs 14 residues. The CDR3 DNA reads as TGCGCCAGCAGCCAGACGGGACAATACACTGAAGCTTTCTTT. It yields the protein CASSQTGQYTEAFF.

The V and J genes are TRBV7-3 and TRBJ2-3, with D unresolved. V lost 1 base to trimming and J lost 4 bases, with 6 bases between them. Germline CDR1 reads SGHTA; CDR2 reads FQGTGA. The CDR3 is 13 residues long. The CDR3 DNA follows: TGTGCCAGCAGCTTAAGCCAAGCAGATACGCAGTATTTT. Translation: CASSLSQADTQYF. Full variable domain (rest looked up from reference TRBV7-3 and TRBJ2-3): GAGVSQTPSNKVTEKGKYVELRCDPISGHTALYWYRQSLGQGPEFLIYFQGTGAADDSGLPNDRFFAVRPEGSVSTLKIQRTERGDSAVYLCASSLSQADTQYFGPGTRLTVL.

V is TRBV5-1 and J is TRBJ1-2, with D possibly matching TRBD1 (6 bases). Germline V gene sequence: CDR1 SGHRS, CDR2 YFSETQ. CDR3 length: 14 residues. The ends were cut back, 4 bases at V and 7 bases at J, with 17 bases in the middle. The CDR3 nucleotides are TGCGCCAGCAGCGGGGAGTTGGACAGCTCTGGCTACACCTTC. Protein: CASSGELDSSGYTF.

This clone was detected once. The chain carries TRBV6-4 and TRBJ2-7; D may be TRBD1 (6 bases). This CDR3 region has 13 residues. Per the germline V gene, CDR1 is MRHNA and CDR2 is SNTAGT. V was shortened by 3 bases and J by 3 bases, with 9 bases between the two germline ends. The CDR3 nucleotides are TGTGCCAGCAGTGAGCTACAGGGCTACGAGCAGTACTTC. Translated: CASSELQGYEQYF.

V usage is TRBV5-8 and J usage is TRBJ2-2; 12 nucleotides agree with TRBD2. CDR3 length equals 18 residues. The germline V gene has CDR1 SGHTS and CDR2 YDEGEE. V gave up 4 bases and J gave up 6 bases; unmatched junction bases: 13. CDR3 DNA: TGTGCCAGCAGCCGGAGGGTGCTAGCGGGGGGGCCCCCCGGGGAGCTGTTTTTT. This codes for CASSRRVLAGGPPGELFF. The variable domain in full, with the rest retrieved from reference TRBV5-8 and TRBJ2-2, is EAGVTQSPTHLIKTRGQQATLRCSPISGHTSVYWYQQALGLGLQFLLWYDEGEERNRGNFPPRFSGRQFPNYSSELNVNALELEDSALYLCASSRRVLAGGPPGELFFGEGSRLTVL.

This clone was seen just once. The V call is TRBV2, the J call TRBJ2-7; 9 nucleotides agree with TRBD2. CDR1 SNHLY and CDR2 FYNNEI come from the germline V gene. Trimming removed 6 bases from V and 3 bases from J; junction bases left unmatched: 6. The CDR3 is 14 amino acids. DNA of the CDR3: TGTGCCAGCAGACGCGGGGGGGGGAGCTACGAGCAGTACTTC. Translation: CASRRGGGSYEQYF.

The chain couples TRBV7-3 to TRBJ2-3; 7 bases are shared with TRBD2. CDR1 is SGHTA, CDR2 FQGTGA, per germline. Trimming removed 4 bases from V and 0 bases from J; junction bases left unmatched: 4. The length of the CDR3 is 15 residues. The CDR3 nucleotides are TGTGCCAGCAGCTCCTTAGCGGGTAGCACAGATACGCAGTATTTT. Translated, it gives CASSSLAGSTDTQYF.

This clone was observed a few times. The gene calls are TRBV6-1 and TRBJ2-2; TRBD1 might be the D (5 bases). There are 12 residues in the CDR3. Per the germline V gene, CDR1 is MNHNS and CDR2 is SASEGT. The V and J ends lost 9 bases and 2 bases respectively, with 7 bases between them. The CDR3 bases are TGTGCCAGAGACAGAAACACCGGGGAGCTGTTTTTT. Amino acid sequence: CARDRNTGELFF.

CDR3 protein: CASSLRQGMATYEQYF. Here the CDR3 DNA reads TGTGCCAGCAGTCTAAGACAGGGGATGGCCACCTACGAGCAGTACTTC. The genes are TRBV7-2 and TRBJ2-7, with 8 bases aligning to TRBD1. The CDR3 totals 16 residues. Germline CDR1 reads SGHTA; CDR2 reads FQGNSA. Trimming removed 6 bases from V and 2 bases from J; junction bases left unmatched: 12.

This clone was recorded only once. This sequence joins TRBV29-1 and TRBJ2-2; 9 bases are shared with TRBD2. The CDR3 runs 13 residues. V lost 5 bases and J lost 4; bases outside the gene matches: 2. Looked up from germline, CDR1 is SQVTM and CDR2 is ANQGSEA. The CDR3, as DNA: TGCAGCGTTATTAGCGGGGGCACCGGGGAGCTGTTTTTT. Protein product: CSVISGGTGELFF.

On this clone: Given a much more abundant clone one base away, this may be a read error. The chain uses TRBV7-2 and TRBJ2-7; no firm D call. Trimming removed 3 bases from V and 0 bases from J, with 0 bases in between. CDR1 SGHTA and CDR2 FQGNSA come from the germline V gene. The CDR3 spans 11 residues. The CDR3 loop is CASSFSYEQYF. The DNA of the CDR3 is TGTGCCAGCAGCTTCTCCTACGAGCAGTACTTC.

The V and J genes are TRBV28 and TRBJ2-3, with 8 bases aligning to TRBD1. CDR1 and CDR2 from the germline V gene are MDHEN and SYDVKM. This CDR3 spans 15 amino acids. The junction had 7 bases not matched to a gene; V was cut back by 8 bases and J by 0 bases. Written as DNA, the CDR3 is TGTGCCAGCGGCCCGACAGGGGCTAGCACAGATACGCAGTATTTT. Residues: CASGPTGASTDTQYF.

The chain has TRBV2 and TRBJ1-6, with 9 bases aligning to TRBD1. The germline V gene encodes CDR1 SNHLY and CDR2 FYNNEI. The CDR3 sequence is 16 residues long. After removal of 5 bases from V and 7 bases from J, the junction contained 9 bases not matched to a gene. The CDR3 DNA follows: TGTGCCAGCAGTTTACAGGGGGCATTAGGGAATTCACCCCTCCACTTT. This translates into CASSLQGALGNSPLHF.

This rearrangement joins TRBV2 to TRBJ1-2, with no clear D. Germline V gene data show CDR1 as SNHLY and CDR2 as FYNNEI. V dropped 4 bases and J dropped 6 bases, with 9 bases sitting between them. This CDR3 has 12 residues. The CDR3 reads CASSGRRDGYTF. DNA for the CDR3: TGTGCCAGCAGTGGCAGGAGGGATGGCTACACCTTC.

The chain recombines TRBV19 with TRBJ2-5; possibly TRBD1 for D (6 bases). The CDR3 runs 14 residues. V lost 5 bases and J 1 base, leaving 11 bases between the germline ends. Germline CDR1 is LNHDA and CDR2 is SQIVND (reference sequence). CDR3 region: CASSRAGAQETQYF. The CDR3 DNA reads TGTGCCAGTAGTCGGGCAGGGGCCCAAGAGACCCAGTACTTC.

This clone was observed a few times. Other DNA sequences from this sample encode an identical CDR3 as well. The gene calls are TRBV9 and TRBJ2-1; D is possibly TRBD1 or TRBD2 (5 bases each). The V end was cut by 0 bases, the J end by 10 bases, with 5 bases between. Germline assignment: CDR1 SGDLS and CDR2 YYNGEE. The CDR3 has 11 residues. CDR3 DNA: TGTGCCAGCAGCGTAGGGGGGGAGCAGTTCTTC. Encoded protein: CASSVGGEQFF.